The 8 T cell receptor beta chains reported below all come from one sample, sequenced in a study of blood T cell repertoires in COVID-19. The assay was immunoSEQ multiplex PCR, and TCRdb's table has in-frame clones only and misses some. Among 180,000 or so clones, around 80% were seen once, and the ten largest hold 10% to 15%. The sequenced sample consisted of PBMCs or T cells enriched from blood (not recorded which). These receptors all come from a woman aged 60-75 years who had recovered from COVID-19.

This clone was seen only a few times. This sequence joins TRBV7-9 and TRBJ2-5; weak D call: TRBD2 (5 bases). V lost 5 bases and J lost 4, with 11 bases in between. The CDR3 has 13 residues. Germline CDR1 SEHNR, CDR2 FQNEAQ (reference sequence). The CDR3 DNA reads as TGTGCCAGCAGCATCCCCGGGGTAGAGACCCAGTACTTC. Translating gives CASSIPGVETQYF. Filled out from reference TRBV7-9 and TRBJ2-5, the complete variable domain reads DTGVSQNPRHKITKRGQNVTFRCDPISEHNRLYWYRQTLGQGPEFLTYFQNEAQLEKSRLLSDRFSAERPKGSFSTLEIQRTEQGDSAMYLCASSIPGVETQYFGPGTRLLVL.

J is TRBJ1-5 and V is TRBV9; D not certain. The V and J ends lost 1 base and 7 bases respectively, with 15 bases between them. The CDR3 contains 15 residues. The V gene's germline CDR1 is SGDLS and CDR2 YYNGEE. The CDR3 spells CASSVSKQKKQPQHF. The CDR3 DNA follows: TGTGCCAGCAGCGTATCAAAACAGAAAAAGCAGCCCCAGCATTTT.

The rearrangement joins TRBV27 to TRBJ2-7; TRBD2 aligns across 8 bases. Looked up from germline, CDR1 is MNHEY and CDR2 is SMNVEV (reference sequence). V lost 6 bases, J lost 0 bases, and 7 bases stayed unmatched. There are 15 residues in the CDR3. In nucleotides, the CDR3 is TGTGCCAGCAGCCCGCGGGGGGCAACCTCCTACGAGCAGTACTTC. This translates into CASSPRGATSYEQYF.

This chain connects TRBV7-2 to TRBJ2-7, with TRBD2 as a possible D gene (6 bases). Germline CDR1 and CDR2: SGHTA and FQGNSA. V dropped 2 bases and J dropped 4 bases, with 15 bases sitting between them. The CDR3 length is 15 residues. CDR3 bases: TGTGCCAGCAGCTTATACAGCGGGCAGCCATACGAGCAGTACTTC. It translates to CASSLYSGQPYEQYF.

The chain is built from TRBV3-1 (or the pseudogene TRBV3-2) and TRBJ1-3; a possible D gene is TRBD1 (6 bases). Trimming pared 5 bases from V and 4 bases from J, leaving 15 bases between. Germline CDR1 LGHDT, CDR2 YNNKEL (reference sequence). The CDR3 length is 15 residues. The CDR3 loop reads CASSYSRGSGNTIYF. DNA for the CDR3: TGTGCCAGCAGCTATTCCAGGGGCTCCGGAAACACCATATATTTT.

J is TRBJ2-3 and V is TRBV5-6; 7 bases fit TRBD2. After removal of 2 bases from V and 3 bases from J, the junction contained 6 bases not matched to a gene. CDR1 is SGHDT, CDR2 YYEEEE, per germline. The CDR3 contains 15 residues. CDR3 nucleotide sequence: TGTGCCAGCAGCTTCGGGGGAGGGCTTACAGATACGCAGTATTTT. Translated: CASSFGGGLTDTQYF.

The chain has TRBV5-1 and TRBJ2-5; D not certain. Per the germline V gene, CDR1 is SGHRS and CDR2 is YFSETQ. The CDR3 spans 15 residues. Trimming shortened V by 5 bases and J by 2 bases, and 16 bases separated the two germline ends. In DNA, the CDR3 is TGCGCCAGCAGTAAAGAGCCGTACCCACAAGAGACCCAGTACTTC. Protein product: CASSKEPYPQETQYF.

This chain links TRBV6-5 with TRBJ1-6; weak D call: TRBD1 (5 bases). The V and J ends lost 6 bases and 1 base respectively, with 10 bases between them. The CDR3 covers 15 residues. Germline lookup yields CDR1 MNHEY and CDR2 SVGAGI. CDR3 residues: CASREGISYNSPLHF. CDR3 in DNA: TGTGCCAGCAGGGAGGGGATTTCCTATAATTCACCCCTCCACTTT.